The clone carrying this TCR beta chain was seen a few times. Its antigen is as yet unknown. This entry is derived from a study of response to subunit inactivated influenza vaccine. Study conclusions and caveats: Each seasonal influenza vaccination, the authors suggested, recruits few new T cells.

Each CDR3 protein gets one entry after TCRdb re-called the RT-PCR reads with MiXCR. This table has about 530,000 distinct CDR3 sequences, about 11% appearing once. Material: PBMCs from blood, obtained on the day of vaccination. This TCR was sampled from a man aged 45-60 years who received an inactivated influenza vaccine.

In nucleotides, the CDR3 is TGCAGCGTTGAAGTTGGGGTAGCGGGGGACTACGAGCAGTACTTC. Translating gives CSVEVGVAGDYEQYF. V and J are TRBV29-1 and TRBJ2-7; 9 bases align to TRBD2. V was clipped by 1 base and J by 3 bases; unmatched bases: 7. Germline CDR1 is SQVTM and CDR2 is ANQGSEA. This CDR3 has 15 residues.